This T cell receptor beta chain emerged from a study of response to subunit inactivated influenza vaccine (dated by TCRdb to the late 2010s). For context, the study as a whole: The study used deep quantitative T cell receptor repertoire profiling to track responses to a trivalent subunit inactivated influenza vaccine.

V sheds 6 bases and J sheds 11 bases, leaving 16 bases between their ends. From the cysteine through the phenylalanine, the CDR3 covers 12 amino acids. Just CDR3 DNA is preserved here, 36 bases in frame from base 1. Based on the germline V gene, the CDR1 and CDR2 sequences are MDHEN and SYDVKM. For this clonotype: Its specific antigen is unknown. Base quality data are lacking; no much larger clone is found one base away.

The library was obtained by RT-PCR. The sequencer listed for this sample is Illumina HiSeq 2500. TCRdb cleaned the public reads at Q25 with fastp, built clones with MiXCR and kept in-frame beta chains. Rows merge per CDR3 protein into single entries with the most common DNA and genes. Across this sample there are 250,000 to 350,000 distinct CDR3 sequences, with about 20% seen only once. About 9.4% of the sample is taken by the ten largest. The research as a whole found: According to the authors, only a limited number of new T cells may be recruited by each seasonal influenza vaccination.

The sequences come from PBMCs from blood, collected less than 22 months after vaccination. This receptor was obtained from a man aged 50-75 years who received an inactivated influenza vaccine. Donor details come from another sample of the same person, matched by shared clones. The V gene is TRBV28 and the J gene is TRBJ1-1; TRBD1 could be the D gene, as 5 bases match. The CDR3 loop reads CASSTSGREAFF. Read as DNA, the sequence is TGTGCCAGCAGCACAAGCGGCAGGGAGGCTTTCTTT. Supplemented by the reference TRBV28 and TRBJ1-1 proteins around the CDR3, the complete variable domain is DVKVTQSSRYLVKRTGEKVFLECVQDMDHENMFWYRQDPGLGLRLIYFSYDVKMKEKGDIPEGYSVSREKKERFSLILESASTNQTSMYLCASSTSGREAFFGQGTRLTVV.